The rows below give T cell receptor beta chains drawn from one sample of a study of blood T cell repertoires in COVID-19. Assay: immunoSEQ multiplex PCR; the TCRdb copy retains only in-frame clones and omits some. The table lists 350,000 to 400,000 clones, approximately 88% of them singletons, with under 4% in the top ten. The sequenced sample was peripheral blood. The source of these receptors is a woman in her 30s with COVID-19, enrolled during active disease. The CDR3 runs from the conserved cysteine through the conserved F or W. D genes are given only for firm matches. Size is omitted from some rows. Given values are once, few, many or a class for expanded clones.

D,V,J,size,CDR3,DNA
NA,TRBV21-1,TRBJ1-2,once,CARTGGSYGYTF,TGTGCCCGTACAGGGGGCAGCTATGGCTACACCTTC
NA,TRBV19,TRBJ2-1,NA,CASKGLPSEQFF,TGTGCCAGTAAGGGACTCCCGTCCGAGCAGTTCTTC
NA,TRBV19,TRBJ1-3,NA,CASKDSRSSGNTIYF,TGTGCCAGTAAGGACAGTAGGAGCTCTGGAAACACCATATATTTT
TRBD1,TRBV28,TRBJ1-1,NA,CASSGPWRGRGTEAFF,TGTGCCAGCAGTGGGCCGTGGAGGGGGCGGGGCACTGAAGCTTTCTTT
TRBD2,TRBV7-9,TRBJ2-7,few,CASSGGTSGGRYEQYF,TGTGCCAGCAGCGGAGGGACTAGCGGGGGGAGGTACGAGCAGTACTTC
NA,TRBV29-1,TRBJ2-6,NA,CSVVDNSGANVLTF,TGCAGCGTTGTGGACAACTCTGGGGCCAACGTCCTGACTTTC
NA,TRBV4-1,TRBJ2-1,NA,CASSQGLRGEQFF,TGCGCCAGCAGCCAAGGCTTGCGAGGTGAGCAGTTCTTC
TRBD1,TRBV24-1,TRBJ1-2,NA,CATSGRTGVPPNYGYTF,TGTGCCACCAGCGGTAGGACAGGGGTTCCCCCTAACTATGGCTACACCTTC
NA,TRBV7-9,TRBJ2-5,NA,CASSLVGAPRTKKETQYF,TGTGCCAGCAGCTTAGTAGGAGCCCCGCGAACTAAAAAAGAGACCCAGTACTTC
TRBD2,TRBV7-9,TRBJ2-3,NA,CASSYGTSGITDTQYF,TGTGCCAGCAGCTACGGGACTAGCGGGATCACAGATACGCAGTATTTT
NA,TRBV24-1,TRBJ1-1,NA,CATSDLPLSTEAFF,TGTGCCACCAGTGATTTGCCCCTTAGCACTGAAGCTTTCTTT
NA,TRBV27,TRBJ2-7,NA,CASSMGAGSSYEQYF,TGTGCCAGCAGTATGGGGGCAGGGTCGAGCTACGAGCAGTACTTC
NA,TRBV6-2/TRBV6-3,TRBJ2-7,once,CASSYGPGVGYGEQYF,TGTGCCAGCAGTTACGGGCCCGGGGTGGGCTACGGCGAGCAGTACTTC
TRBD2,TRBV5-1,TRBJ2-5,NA,CASSLYGGGPRETQYF,TGCGCCAGCAGCTTGTATGGGGGAGGGCCCCGAGAGACCCAGTACTTC
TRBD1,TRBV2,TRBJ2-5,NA,CASSIPGTAQIPETQYF,TGTGCCAGCAGTATACCCGGGACAGCGCAAATTCCAGAGACCCAGTACTTC
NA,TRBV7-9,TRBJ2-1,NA,CASSVLRHGSLDEQFF,TGTGCCAGCAGCGTGCTCCGACACGGGAGCTTGGATGAGCAGTTCTTC
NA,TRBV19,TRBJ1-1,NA,CASSPRQFLWAFF,TGTGCCAGTAGTCCCCGACAGTTCCTTTGGGCTTTCTTT
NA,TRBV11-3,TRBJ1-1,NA,CASSLSGNTEAFF,TGTGCCAGCAGCTTATCCGGGAACACTGAAGCTTTCTTT
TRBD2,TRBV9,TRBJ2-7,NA,CASSAGGPGEQYF,TGTGCCAGCAGTGCGGGGGGGCCGGGCGAGCAGTACTTC
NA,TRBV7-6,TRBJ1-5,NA,CASSQRERQPQHF,TGTGCCAGCAGCCAACGCGAGAGGCAGCCCCAGCATTTT
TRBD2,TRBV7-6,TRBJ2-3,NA,CASSQSQAGDTDTQYF,TGTGCCAGCAGCCAGAGCCAAGCGGGGGACACAGATACGCAGTATTTT
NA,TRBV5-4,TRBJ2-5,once,CASSLDSYKETQYF,TGTGCCAGCAGCTTGGACAGTTACAAAGAGACCCAGTACTTC
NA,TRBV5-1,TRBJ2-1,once,CASSRSDNEQFF,TGCGCCAGCAGTCGTAGCGACAATGAGCAGTTCTTC
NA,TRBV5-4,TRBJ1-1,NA,CASSLVSNTEAFF,TGTGCCAGCAGCTTGGTATCGAACACTGAAGCTTTCTTT
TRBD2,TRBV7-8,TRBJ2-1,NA,CASSLAVGLAGGNNEQFF,TGTGCCAGCAGCTTAGCGGTTGGTCTAGCGGGGGGGAACAATGAGCAGTTCTTC
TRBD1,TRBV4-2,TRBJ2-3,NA,CASSQGRGRKGSDTQYF,TGTGCCAGCAGCCAAGGCAGGGGGCGCAAGGGATCAGATACGCAGTATTTT
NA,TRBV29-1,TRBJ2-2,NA,CSARTDLNTGELFF,TGCAGCGCCCGGACAGATCTGAACACCGGGGAGCTGTTTTTT
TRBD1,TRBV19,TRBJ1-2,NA,CASSPRDRGLYRGYTF,TGTGCCAGTAGTCCGCGGGACAGAGGTTTGTACCGTGGCTACACCTTC
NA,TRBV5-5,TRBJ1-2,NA,CASSLTDSPNYGYTF,TGTGCCAGCAGCTTGACTGACAGCCCCAACTATGGCTACACCTTC
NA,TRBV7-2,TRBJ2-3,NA,CASSLGVRDTDTQYF,TGTGCCAGCAGCTTGGGAGTTCGGGACACAGATACGCAGTATTTT
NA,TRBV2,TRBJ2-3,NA,CASSLPGADTQYF,TGTGCCAGCAGTTTACCGGGAGCCGATACGCAGTATTTT
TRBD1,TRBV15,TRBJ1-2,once,CGTGTGEGGGYTF,TGTGGAACCGGGACAGGGGAAGGGGGCGGCTACACCTTC
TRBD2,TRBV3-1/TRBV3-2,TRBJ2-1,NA,CASSQAAGGKELGEQFF,TGTGCCAGCAGCCAAGCGGCGGGAGGGAAGGAGCTGGGTGAGCAGTTCTTC
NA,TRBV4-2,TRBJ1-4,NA,CASSQEVGQGEEKLFF,TGTGCCAGCAGCCAAGAAGTCGGGCAGGGCGAGGAAAAACTGTTTTTT
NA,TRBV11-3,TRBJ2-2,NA,CASSSTRAGAGELFF,TGTGCCAGCAGCTCCACCAGGGCTGGTGCCGGGGAGCTGTTTTTT
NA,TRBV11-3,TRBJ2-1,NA,CASSLDVAVRNEQFF,TGTGCCAGCAGCTTAGATGTTGCTGTACGGAATGAGCAGTTCTTC
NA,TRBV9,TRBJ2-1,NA,CASSVSAGGFYNEQFF,TGTGCCAGCAGCGTAAGTGCTGGGGGGTTCTACAATGAGCAGTTCTTC
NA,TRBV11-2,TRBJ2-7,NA,CASSSQGYEQYF,TGTGCCAGCAGTTCTCAGGGCTACGAGCAGTACTTC
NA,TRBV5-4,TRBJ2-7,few,CASSLGGPYEQYF,TGTGCCAGCAGCTTGGGAGGGCCCTACGAGCAGTACTTC
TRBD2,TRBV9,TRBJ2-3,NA,CASSVLAGGPYTQYF,TGTGCCAGCAGCGTATTAGCGGGGGGGCCCTATACGCAGTATTTT
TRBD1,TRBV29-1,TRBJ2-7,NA,CSVGIPGQGLYEQYF,TGCAGCGTTGGGATTCCGGGACAGGGGCTCTACGAGCAGTACTTC
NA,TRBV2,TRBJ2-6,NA,CASGSPGSGANVLTF,TGTGCCAGCGGGAGCCCTGGGTCTGGGGCCAACGTCCTGACTTTC
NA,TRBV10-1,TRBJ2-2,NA,CASSDGDTPNTGELFF,TGCGCCAGCAGTGATGGGGACACGCCTAACACCGGGGAGCTGTTTTTT
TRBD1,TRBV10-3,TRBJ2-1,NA,CAILGGTGPYNEQFF,TGTGCCATCCTCGGGGGGACAGGGCCCTACAATGAGCAGTTCTTC
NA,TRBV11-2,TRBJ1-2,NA,CASSLGAGDLGGTF,TGTGCCAGCAGCTTAGGGGCCGGGGATCTAGGTGGGACCTTC
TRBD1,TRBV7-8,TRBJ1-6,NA,CASSFTSGTGYNSPLHF,TGTGCCAGCAGCTTTACTTCTGGGACAGGCTATAATTCACCCCTCCACTTT
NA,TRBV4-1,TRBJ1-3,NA,CASSQASQGRNTIYF,TGCGCCAGCAGCCAGGCCTCACAGGGACGGAACACCATATATTTT
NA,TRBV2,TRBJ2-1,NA,CASRAGSGGFDNEQFF,TGTGCCAGCAGGGCAGGGTCGGGTGGGTTTGACAATGAGCAGTTCTTC
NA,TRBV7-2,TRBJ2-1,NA,CASSPHLVRSYNEQFF,TGTGCCAGCAGCCCTCACCTAGTGCGTTCCTACAATGAGCAGTTCTTC
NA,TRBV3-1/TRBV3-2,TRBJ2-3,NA,CASSHSDGTDTQYF,TGTGCCAGCAGCCACAGCGACGGCACAGATACGCAGTATTTT
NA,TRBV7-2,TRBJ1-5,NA,CASSQGDSGNQPQHF,TGTGCCAGCAGCCAAGGGGATTCGGGCAATCAGCCCCAGCATTTT
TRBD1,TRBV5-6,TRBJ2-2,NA,CASSPQDRGWTGELFF,TGTGCCAGCAGCCCCCAGGACAGGGGCTGGACCGGGGAGCTGTTTTTT
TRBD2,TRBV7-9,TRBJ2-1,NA,CASSASTRLAGKNEQFF,TGTGCCAGCAGCGCATCGACCCGGCTAGCGGGAAAGAATGAGCAGTTCTTC
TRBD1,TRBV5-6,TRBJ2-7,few,CASSLVVSGTGGYYEQYF,TGTGCCAGCAGCTTGGTGGTCTCCGGGACAGGGGGCTACTACGAGCAGTACTTC